This T cell receptor beta chain stems from a study of T cells in localized non-small cell lung cancer (TCRdb year 2020). Study-wide context: T cell repertoires of some 240 early-stage NSCLC patients were analyzed, with tumors being compared against uninvolved tumor-adjacent lungs. All 230 or so NSCLC patients in the cohort were treatment-naive and had localized lung tumors that were resected. NSCLC patients had a mean age of approximately 70 years, and more than 120 were male and 85 to 110 female.

A word on this clone: Its antigen remains undetermined. No base qualities exist here, and no much larger clone lies one base off it.

Findings and caveats that apply to the study as a whole: A median of roughly 58 of the top 100 tumor clones were detected in paired uninvolved adjacent lung, and 28 of these tumor clones were also found among the top 100 clones of the paired uninvolved adjacent lung. Since the design was exploratory, TCR variables were selected using unadjusted p-values with no false-discovery rate correction. Higher blood T cell density associated with longer overall survival, while higher adjacent-lung clonality associated with shorter survival. Uninvolved tumor-adjacent lung showed the highest T cell clonality, higher than tumor, which suggests more focused antigenic responses in the uninvolved tumor-adjacent lung. Multi-region tumor sequencing was not performed, so intratumor heterogeneity could not be excluded.

At diagnosis, tumor, uninvolved tumor-adjacent lung and peripheral blood were collected and then preserved as a mix of FFPE and fresh-frozen material. For TCR repertoire profiling, blood samples were analyzed in the form of peripheral blood mononuclear cells. The immunoSEQ Assay was used to sequence TCR beta CDR3 regions from DNA. The source study handled its data this way. To compute T cell density, TCR beta template counts were normalized to usable DNA, which was estimated by amplifying housekeeping genes. Using the preseqR package, richness was estimated by extrapolating to 120,000 templates for tissue samples and 400,000 templates for PBMC samples. Clonality was taken to be one minus Pielou's evenness. To identify tissue-enriched TCRs, differential abundance testing was run on productive amino-acid clonotypes with a minimum total count of 5 and an alpha of 0.1. The Jaccard Index and the Morisita Overlap Index were used to measure repertoire overlap between compartments. GLIPH clustered TCR beta CDR3s with public tetramer-defined viral CDR3s; viral motifs required at least three viral sequences plus V-gene enrichment. Sourced from immuneACCESS, this table was stored by TCRdb with only in-frame sequences that have V and J called. A share of the clones is absent; for the studies checked, an unresolved V gene accounts for under half, and the remainder has no known explanation. V, J and clone size are taken as reported in that table, and D and trimming were inferred from the DNA itself. A total of about 33,000 clones appear in this sample, less than 80% of them only once. About 38% of the sample lies in the top ten.

Cut back by 6 bases and 10 bases, the V and J ends lie 12 bases apart. From the germline V gene (reference sequence), CDR1 is MNHNY and CDR2 is SVGAGI. The CDR3 runs 11 amino acids, cysteine and phenylalanine included. CDR3 DNA is the only sequence kept; it has 33 bases, read in frame from the first base. The TCR sequence derives from a male donor aged 60 or older with stage II squamous cell lung carcinoma. Specimen: peripheral blood, collected before any cancer treatment. The chain is assembled from TRBV6-6 and TRBJ1-1, with the D gene call left open. The DNA is as follows: TGTGCCAGCAGCATTGAATCGGGAGCTTTCTTT. It codes for CASSIESGAFF.